The 28 T cell receptor beta chains below come from one sample, sequenced in a study of OX40 agonist ivuxolimab in advanced cancers. Measured with immunoSEQ multiplex PCR; TCRdb has only the in-frame clones, and not every one. The top ten clones hold less than 0.55% of a sample with some 87,000 clones, about nine tenths of them seen once. The material was CD4+ or CD8+ T cells sorted from blood, obtained in a trial of the OX40 agonist ivuxolimab. These receptor sequences come from an adult with an advanced solid tumor such as melanoma, head and neck, liver or kidney cancer.

The chain recombines TRBV27 with TRBJ2-2; 11 positions match TRBD1. The trim removed 6 bases at V and 7 bases at J, leaving 7 bases unmatched. In germline, CDR1 is MNHEY, CDR2 SMNVEV (reference sequence). The CDR3 covers 15 residues. The CDR3 here is CASRIGQGAVGELFF. CDR3 nucleotides: TGTGCCAGCAGAATCGGACAGGGGGCTGTCGGGGAGCTGTTTTTT.

This chain uses TRBV19 with TRBJ1-1; possibly TRBD1 for D (5 bases). Germline loops: CDR1 LNHDA, CDR2 SQIVND (reference sequence). V lost 3 bases and J 4 bases, leaving 12 bases between the germline ends. The CDR3 has 14 residues. DNA for the CDR3: TGTGCCAGTAGTATGAGGGGAGCGGCCACTGAAGCTTTCTTT. The encoded protein is CASSMRGAATEAFF.

The chain couples TRBV7-6 to TRBJ2-5; a possible D gene is TRBD2 (6 bases). The CDR3 contains 15 residues. V lost 1 base to trimming and J lost 2 bases, with 11 bases between them. Looked up from germline, CDR1 is SGHVS and CDR2 is FNYEAQ. Written as DNA, the CDR3 is TGTGCCAGCAGCTTAGTCCAGGGACTTCAAGAGACCCAGTACTTC. It encodes CASSLVQGLQETQYF.

The rearrangement joins TRBV28 to TRBJ2-7; TRBD1 matches 8 bases. Looked up from germline, CDR1 is MDHEN and CDR2 is SYDVKM. The CDR3 is 13 amino acids. V was pared by 6 bases and J by 7 bases, with 8 bases of the junction left unmatched. CDR3 residues: CASSLPGGSEQYF. DNA of the CDR3: TGTGCCAGCAGCCTTCCAGGGGGCTCTGAGCAGTACTTC.

This clone was found once. For the CDR3, the DNA is TGTGCCAGCAGGGGAGGGGGCAATCAGCCCCAGCATTTT. Translation: CASRGGGNQPQHF. The chain uses TRBV2 and TRBJ1-5; maybe TRBD1 (5 bases). This CDR3 is built from 13 residues. V dropped 6 bases and J dropped 2 bases, with 8 bases sitting between them. CDR1 and CDR2 from the germline V gene are SNHLY and FYNNEI.

The gene calls are TRBV19 and TRBJ2-7; 8 bases fit TRBD1. CDR1 is LNHDA and CDR2 is SQIVND in the germline V gene (reference sequence). V dropped 4 bases and J dropped 2; count of bases not matched to a gene: 4. This CDR3 contains 14 residues. Here the CDR3 reads CASSRQGFPYEQYF. CDR3 nucleotides: TGTGCCAGTAGTAGACAGGGGTTTCCCTACGAGCAGTACTTC.

This clone has a single count. In DNA form, the CDR3 reads TGTGCCAGCAGCGGACGAAATGGGCTCTCCTACGAGCAGTACTTC. Amino acids: CASSGRNGLSYEQYF. The chain has TRBV9 and TRBJ2-7, with D hard to call. The V and J ends lost 3 bases and 0 bases respectively, with 13 bases between them. The CDR3 extends over 15 amino acids. In germline, CDR1 is SGDLS, CDR2 YYNGEE.

V gene TRBV28 combines with J gene TRBJ2-4, with TRBD1 identical over 8 bases. Trimming took 5 bases from V and 3 from J; bases not matched to a gene: 3. The CDR3 sequence is 14 residues long. Looked up from germline, CDR1 is MDHEN and CDR2 is SYDVKM. The CDR3 here is CASSPTGDKNIQYF. In DNA, the CDR3 is TGTGCCAGCAGTCCGACAGGGGACAAAAACATTCAGTACTTC.

V usage is TRBV11-1 and J usage is TRBJ2-5; 7 nucleotides agree with TRBD2. J was trimmed by 0 bases and V by 5 bases; bases with no gene match: 6. The CDR3 is made up of 15 amino acids. Per the germline V gene, CDR1 is SGHAT and CDR2 is FQDESV (reference sequence). The chain's CDR3 is CASSLGGKYQETQYF. Here the CDR3 DNA reads TGTGCCAGCAGCCTGGGGGGGAAGTACCAAGAGACCCAGTACTTC.

V gene TRBV19 combines with J gene TRBJ2-7, with D possibly matching TRBD1 (6 bases). The germline V gene encodes CDR1 LNHDA and CDR2 SQIVND (reference sequence). The CDR3 totals 17 residues. Between the trimmed V and J ends, which lost 6 bases and 1 base, there was a span of 22 bases. The CDR3 DNA sequence: TGTGCCAGTAGCAAAAGACGAGAGGGACAACCTTCCTACGAGCAGTACTTC. It specifies CASSKRREGQPSYEQYF. Supplemented by reference TRBV19 and TRBJ2-7, the full variable domain reads DGGITQSPKYLFRKEGQNVTLSCEQNLNHDAMYWYRQDPGQGLRLIYYSQIVNDFQKGDIAEGYSVSREKKESFPLTVTSAQKNPTAFYLCASSKRREGQPSYEQYFGPGTRLTVT.

The chain combines TRBV4-2 with TRBJ2-2, with 10 bases lining up with TRBD2. Unmatched junction bases numbered 5, after V lost 0 bases and J lost 4 bases. This CDR3 comprises 17 residues. Germline V gene data show CDR1 as LGHNA and CDR2 as YNFKEQ. The CDR3 here is CASSQDLAGAPTGELFF. The CDR3 DNA reads as TGTGCCAGCAGCCAAGATCTAGCGGGGGCTCCCACCGGGGAGCTGTTTTTT.

The chain is built from TRBV15 and TRBJ2-2; no clear D. With 0 bases removed from V and 5 bases from J, the gap between germline ends came to 10 bases. The CDR3 is 15 residues long. Germline CDR1 is LNHNV and CDR2 is YYDKDF (reference sequence). CDR3 DNA: TGTGCCACCAGCAGAGACAGAGCGACGACCGGGGAGCTGTTTTTT. Translated, it gives CATSRDRATTGELFF.

V gene TRBV5-6 combines with J gene TRBJ2-2, with 7 bases matching TRBD2. Germline values: CDR1 SGHDT, CDR2 YYEEEE. V shed 6 bases and J 2 bases; nucleotides not matched to a gene: 10. The CDR3 consists of 16 residues. CDR3 region: CASTFGGTQNTGELFF. As DNA, the CDR3 is TGTGCCAGCACCTTCGGGGGGACGCAAAACACCGGGGAGCTGTTTTTT.

This clone showed up just a few times. The gene calls are TRBV11-2 and TRBJ2-7; D is possibly TRBD1 or TRBD2 (5 bases each). The V gene lost 5 bases and the J gene lost 1 base, with 12 bases spanning the gap. Germline-derived CDR1 and CDR2 are SGHAT and FQNNGV. The length of the CDR3 is 14 residues. CDR3 in amino acids: CASSPLRGSYEQYF. The CDR3, as DNA: TGTGCCAGCAGCCCTTTGAGGGGATCCTACGAGCAGTACTTC. The full variable domain, rest sourced from reference TRBV11-2 and TRBJ2-7, is EAGVAQSPRYKIIEKRQSVAFWCNPISGHATLYWYQQILGQGPKLLIQFQNNGVVDDSQLPKDRFSAERLKGVDSTLKIQPAKLEDSAVYLCASSPLRGSYEQYFGPGTRLTVT.

The chain combines TRBV4-2 with TRBJ2-3, with D perhaps assigned TRBD1 or TRBD2 (5 bases each). The CDR3 spans 12 residues. Trimming shortened V by 1 base and J by 10 bases, and 9 bases separated the two germline ends. The germline gives CDR1 LGHNA, CDR2 YNFKEQ. The CDR3 nucleotides are TGTGCCAGCAGCCAAGGGGGGACGGCGCAGTATTTT. Translating it yields CASSQGGTAQYF.

In nucleotides, the CDR3 is TGTGCCAGCAGTTACAGGGGGGGCGGCGGCACAGATACGCAGTATTTT. Translated: CASSYRGGGGTDTQYF. The chain has TRBV6-6 and TRBJ2-3; weak D call: TRBD2 (7 bases). V dropped 2 bases and J dropped 1 base, with 13 bases sitting between them. Germline values: CDR1 MNHNY, CDR2 SVGAGI (reference sequence). The CDR3 length is 16 residues.

The chain couples TRBV5-1 to TRBJ2-5; TRBD2 aligns across 8 bases. Germline trimming cut 5 bases from V and 5 bases from J; bases unmatched to any gene: 11. Germline-derived CDR1 and CDR2 are SGHRS and YFSETQ. The CDR3 length is 15 residues. Here the CDR3 reads CASSLTSGGIETQYF. The CDR3 DNA sequence: TGCGCCAGCAGTCTTACTAGCGGAGGGATCGAGACCCAGTACTTC.

CDR3 region: CASSLKRDGVPNEQFF. In nucleotides, the CDR3 is TGCGCCAGCAGCTTGAAGCGGGACGGGGTCCCCAATGAGCAGTTCTTC. J is TRBJ2-1 and V is TRBV5-1; 7 bases map to TRBD2. V was pared by 1 base and J by 6 bases, with 10 bases of the junction left unmatched. The CDR3 consists of 16 residues. Looked up from germline, CDR1 is SGHRS and CDR2 is YFSETQ. The whole variable domain, filled in from reference TRBV5-1 and TRBJ2-1, reads KAGVTQTPRYLIKTRGQQVTLSCSPISGHRSVSWYQQTPGQGLQFLFEYFSETQRNKGNFPGRFSGRQFSNSRSEMNVSTLELGDSALYLCASSLKRDGVPNEQFFGPGTRLTVL.

The chain couples TRBV7-2 to TRBJ2-1, with D perhaps assigned TRBD1 or TRBD2 (5 bases each). Germline-derived CDR1 and CDR2 are SGHTA and FQGNSA. The V and J ends lost 4 bases and 4 bases respectively, with 17 bases between them. The CDR3 loop spans 16 amino acids. The CDR3 loop is CASSSRGGFSYNEQFF. The CDR3 DNA is TGTGCCAGCAGCTCCCGGGGCGGGTTTAGTTACAATGAGCAGTTCTTC.

V and J are TRBV9 and TRBJ1-4; D gene ambiguous. V was clipped by 4 bases and J by 5 bases, with 15 bases between them. Germline V gene lookup returns CDR1 SGDLS and CDR2 YYNGEE. This CDR3 spans 15 amino acids. In nucleotides, the CDR3 is TGTGCCAGCAGCCCCGGAGCAGATTGGAATGAAAAACTGTTTTTT. It yields the protein CASSPGADWNEKLFF.

The V and J genes are TRBV10-2 and TRBJ1-5; D gene uncertain. CDR1 WSHSY and CDR2 SAAADI come from the germline V gene. The V gene lost 3 bases and the J gene lost 1 base, with 10 bases spanning the gap. The CDR3 runs 15 residues. The CDR3 here is CASSDRFYSNQPQHF. The CDR3 DNA follows: TGCGCCAGCAGTGACAGGTTTTACAGCAATCAGCCCCAGCATTTT.

The CDR3 spells CASSGTGGGAYEQYF. CDR3 DNA sequence: TGTGCCAGCTCTGGCACTGGTGGGGGGGCCTACGAGCAGTACTTC. The chain uses TRBV18 and TRBJ2-7, with 7 bases fitting TRBD2. Germline V gene lookup returns CDR1 KGHSH and CDR2 LQKENI. The CDR3 spans 15 residues. V trimming: 6 bases; J trimming: 2 bases; junction bases outside the gene matches: 10.

This rearrangement joins TRBV19 to TRBJ1-2; 10 nucleotides agree with TRBD1. The CDR3 runs to 16 residues. Germline CDR1 is LNHDA and CDR2 is SQIVND (reference sequence). The ends lost 1 base at V and 2 bases at J; junction bases unmatched: 4. DNA for the CDR3: TGTGCCAGTAGTATAGCACGGGGACAGGGGAACTATGGCTACACCTTC. Protein product: CASSIARGQGNYGYTF. Complete variable domain (other parts from reference TRBV19 and TRBJ1-2): DGGITQSPKYLFRKEGQNVTLSCEQNLNHDAMYWYRQDPGQGLRLIYYSQIVNDFQKGDIAEGYSVSREKKESFPLTVTSAQKNPTAFYLCASSIARGQGNYGYTFGSGTRLTVV.

The rearrangement uses TRBV6-6 and TRBJ2-7; D is unclear. Germline CDR1 MNHNY, CDR2 SVGAGI (reference sequence). This CDR3 comprises 15 residues. V was pared by 8 bases and J by 2 bases, with 19 bases between. The CDR3 nucleotides are TGTGCCAGCCGGGCCTACAATACCAAGGCCTACGAGCAGTACTTC. Its translation: CASRAYNTKAYEQYF.

This chain links TRBV6-5 with TRBJ1-2, with TRBD1 as a possible D gene (5 bases). Trimming removed 8 bases from V and 2 bases from J, with 6 bases in between. In germline, CDR1 is MNHEY, CDR2 SVGAGI. The CDR3 runs to 11 residues. The CDR3 loop is CASGGNYGYTF. DNA of the CDR3: TGTGCCAGCGGGGGGAACTATGGCTACACCTTC.

The gene calls are TRBV20-1 and TRBJ1-4; D is unresolved. With 6 bases removed from V and 8 bases from J, the gap between germline ends came to 10 bases. Germline lookup yields CDR1 DFQATT and CDR2 SNEGSKA (reference sequence). The CDR3 extends over 11 amino acids. In DNA form, the CDR3 reads TGCAGTGCCGTAGGGTACGAAAAACTGTTTTTT. Amino acid sequence: CSAVGYEKLFF.

J is TRBJ1-5 and V is TRBV6-1; D might be TRBD1 (5 bases). Trimming removed 0 bases at V and 7 bases at J, with 16 bases between. The CDR3 has 16 amino acids. Germline V gene data show CDR1 as MNHNS and CDR2 as SASEGT. CDR3 nucleotide sequence: TGTGCCAGCAGTGAAGCAAGTTCCGGGGCCAGACAGCCCCAGCATTTT. Residues: CASSEASSGARQPQHF.

This chain connects TRBV20-1 to TRBJ2-3; D is unresolved. Germline loops: CDR1 DFQATT, CDR2 SNEGSKA (reference sequence). The CDR3 has 11 residues. Trimming removed 0 bases at V and 6 bases at J, with 4 bases between. CDR3 DNA: TGCAGTGCTAGAGATCTGGATACGCAGTATTTT. This gives the protein CSARDLDTQYF.